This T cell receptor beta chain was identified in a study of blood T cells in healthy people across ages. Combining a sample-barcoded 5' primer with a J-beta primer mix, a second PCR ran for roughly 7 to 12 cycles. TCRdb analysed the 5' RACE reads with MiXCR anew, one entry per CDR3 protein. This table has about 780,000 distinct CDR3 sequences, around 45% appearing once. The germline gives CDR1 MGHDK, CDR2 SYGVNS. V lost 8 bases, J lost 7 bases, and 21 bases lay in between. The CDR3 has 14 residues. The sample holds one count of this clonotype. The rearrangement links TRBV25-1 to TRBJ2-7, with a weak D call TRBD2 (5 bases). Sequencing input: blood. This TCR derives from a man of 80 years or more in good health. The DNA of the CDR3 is TGTGCCAGCGAAAGCGGTGGGGTGGGGTATGAGCAGTACTTC. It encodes CASESGGVGYEQYF.